The 21 T cell receptor beta chains presented below share a single source sample, sequenced in a study of T-cell reconstitution after alpha-beta-depleted transplantation in children. Preparation of the TCRbeta library used unique molecular identifiers. TCRdb passed the PCR reads through MiXCR, listing each CDR3 protein once. The sample consists of around 270,000 distinct CDR3 sequences, roughly 9.1% of them appearing once. Sequences were derived from PBMCs, sampled before TCRalphabeta/CD19-depleted stem cell transplant. These receptors originate from a boy in the first two years of life with acute myeloid leukemia, due to receive a stem cell transplant.

This clonotype has at least ten counts. The genes are TRBV29-1 and TRBJ2-3; D gene ambiguous. The CDR3 is made up of 13 amino acids. With 4 bases removed from V and 0 bases from J, the gap between germline ends came to 8 bases. The germline V gene encodes CDR1 SQVTM and CDR2 ANQGSEA. CDR3 sequence: CSVAVRSTDTQYF. In nucleotides, the CDR3 is TGCAGCGTTGCAGTCCGGAGCACAGATACGCAGTATTTT.

This clonotype was found once. The CDR3 DNA is TGCGCCAGCAGCCAAGAAATCCTGACAGGTGGATATGGCTACACCTTC. Its translation is CASSQEILTGGYGYTF. This chain links TRBV4-3 with TRBJ1-2; a possible D gene is TRBD1 (6 bases). Germline CDR1 and CDR2: LGHNA and YSLEER. The V gene lost 0 bases and the J gene lost 5 bases, with 16 bases spanning the gap. The CDR3 runs to 16 residues.

This clonotype was seen many times. This sequence joins TRBV5-1 and TRBJ1-1; 7 nucleotides agree with TRBD1. This CDR3 has 13 amino acids. V was pared by 4 bases and J by 6 bases, with 6 bases of the junction left unmatched. The germline gives CDR1 SGHRS, CDR2 YFSETQ. The CDR3 DNA reads as TGCGCCAGCAGCCAAACAGGGGTTGCTGAAGCTTTCTTT. It codes for CASSQTGVAEAFF.

This clonotype has ten or more counts. The rearrangement links TRBV21-1 to TRBJ1-2; TRBD1, the table's D call, lacks a check against the DNA. TRBV21-1 is deemed a pseudogene. There are 10 residues in the CDR3. The CDR3 sequence: CASSGGGYTF. The CDR3 nucleotides are TGTGCCAGCAGCGGGGGGGGCTACACCTTC.

This clonotype occurred many times. J is TRBJ2-3 and V is TRBV5-1; D call uncertain. The V gene's germline CDR1 is SGHRS and CDR2 YFSETQ. Trimming cost V 5 bases and J 0 bases, with 7 bases left between them. This CDR3 is built from 13 residues. The CDR3 DNA reads as TGCGCCAGCAGGGTCAGCAGCACAGATACGCAGTATTTT. Translation: CASRVSSTDTQYF.

This clonotype was counted ten times or more. V gene TRBV2 combines with J gene TRBJ2-2; 7 bases align to TRBD1. The CDR3 spans 13 residues. V lost 11 bases and J lost 5; bases outside the gene matches: 8. Germline V gene data show CDR1 as SNHLY and CDR2 as FYNNEI. This CDR3 is CALNRGGTGELFF. As DNA, the CDR3 is TGTGCCCTTAACAGGGGTGGGACCGGGGAGCTGTTTTTT.

This clonotype was counted ten times or more. The chain couples TRBV4-2 to TRBJ2-7; 9 bases match TRBD1. The CDR3 runs to 16 residues. V was pared by 4 bases and J by 0 bases, with 7 bases of the junction left unmatched. In germline, CDR1 is LGHNA, CDR2 YNFKEQ. DNA for the CDR3: TGTGCCAGCAGCCCATGGACAGGGGACCTCTCCTACGAGCAGTACTTC. It translates to CASSPWTGDLSYEQYF.

At least ten counts were recorded for this clonotype. The V gene is TRBV27, the J gene TRBJ2-3; D remains ambiguous. V lost 3 bases, J lost 4 bases, and 14 bases lay in between. Germline V gene sequence: CDR1 MNHEY, CDR2 SMNVEV (reference sequence). The CDR3 spans 15 residues. In DNA form, the CDR3 reads TGTGCCAGCAGTTTGCCCGGTGGTGGGGCAGATACGCAGTATTTT. It is translated as CASSLPGGGADTQYF.

This clonotype has just a few counts. This chain joins TRBV20-1 and TRBJ2-4; 13 bases map to TRBD2. The germline V gene has CDR1 DFQATT and CDR2 SNEGSKA (reference sequence). V was clipped by 0 bases and J by 7 bases; unmatched bases: 6. The CDR3 length is 16 residues. CDR3 in DNA: TGCAGTGCTAGAGAAACTAGCGGGAGGGCCAGGAACATTCAGTACTTC. Amino acid sequence: CSARETSGRARNIQYF.

At least ten counts were recorded for this clonotype. The genes are TRBV20-1 and TRBJ1-5, with 12 bases matching TRBD1. The ends lost 0 bases at V and 4 bases at J; junction bases unmatched: 4. CDR1 and CDR2 (germline): DFQATT, SNEGSKA (reference sequence). The CDR3 runs 16 residues. The CDR3 loop reads CSARDWDRGPNQPQHF. In DNA form, the CDR3 reads TGCAGTGCTAGAGATTGGGACAGGGGGCCAAATCAGCCCCAGCATTTT.

This clonotype was counted ten times or more. The chain is built from TRBV29-1 and TRBJ2-2, with 8 positions matching TRBD1. Germline V gene lookup returns CDR1 SQVTM and CDR2 ANQGSEA. The trim removed 2 bases at V and 5 bases at J, leaving 7 bases unmatched. The CDR3 spans 15 residues. CDR3 nucleotides: TGCAGCGTTGAATACAGGCAGGGGGCGACCGGGGAGCTGTTTTTT. Translated, it gives CSVEYRQGATGELFF.

This clonotype has at least ten counts. The chain carries TRBV7-2 and TRBJ2-3; TRBD2 matches 10 bases. This CDR3 comprises 15 residues. With 2 bases clipped from V and 5 bases from J, the junction kept 4 bases outside the gene matches. Germline V gene sequence: CDR1 SGHTA, CDR2 FQGNSA. In nucleotides, the CDR3 is TGTGCCAGCAGCTTATGGCTAGCGGGAGTAGATACGCAGTATTTT. It yields the protein CASSLWLAGVDTQYF.

This clonotype has just a few counts. This sequence joins TRBV6-5 and TRBJ2-3; 11 bases align to TRBD2. The germline gives CDR1 MNHEY, CDR2 SVGAGI. The CDR3 has 19 residues. The junction had 8 bases not matched to a gene; V was cut back by 0 bases and J by 0 bases. CDR3 coding DNA: TGTGCCAGCAGTTACTCGACTAGCGGGGCCCGAGCTAGCACAGATACGCAGTATTTT. It specifies CASSYSTSGARASTDTQYF.

Note on this clonotype: A read error may account for a junction end that differs from germline. The chain links TRBV12-3 or TRBV12-4 to TRBJ1-1; D ambiguous. The CDR3 runs 15 residues. CDR3 region: CAGSPRRLLNTEAFF. Written as DNA, the CDR3 is TGTGCCGGCAGTCCGAGACGGTTACTGAACACTGAAGCTTTCTTT.

This clonotype was counted many times. The V call is TRBV15, the J call TRBJ2-3; D gene ambiguous. V gave up 1 base and J gave up 7 bases, with 21 bases separating them. The germline gives CDR1 LNHNV, CDR2 YYDKDF (reference sequence). The CDR3 is made up of 17 amino acids. This CDR3 reads CATSRVGDIGPTNTQYF. CDR3 sequence (DNA): TGTGCCACCAGCAGAGTGGGCGACATAGGACCCACGAATACGCAGTATTTT.

This clonotype turned up a few times. V gene TRBV7-2 combines with J gene TRBJ2-7; the D is unclear. There are 12 residues in the CDR3. V was shortened by 3 bases and J by 3 bases, with 6 bases between the two germline ends. Germline V gives CDR1 SGHTA, CDR2 FQGNSA. CDR3 in amino acids: CASSLSIYEQYF. Here the CDR3 DNA reads TGTGCCAGCAGCTTGAGTATCTACGAGCAGTACTTC.

This clonotype showed up many times. The chain has TRBV6-1 and TRBJ2-7; D ambiguous. V lost 1 base, J lost 0 bases, and 10 bases lay in between. In germline, CDR1 is MNHNS, CDR2 SASEGT. The CDR3 sequence is 15 residues long. CDR3 sequence reads: CASSEGPVSSYEQYF. The CDR3 region has the DNA TGTGCCAGCAGTGAAGGACCGGTTAGCTCCTACGAGCAGTACTTC.

In its sample, this clonotype was seen many times. J is TRBJ1-5 and V is TRBV20-1, with no clear D. With 0 bases removed from V and 13 bases from J, the gap between germline ends came to 13 bases. CDR1 is DFQATT, CDR2 SNEGSKA, per germline (reference sequence). The CDR3 consists of 12 residues. The CDR3 sequence: CSAREAGVQQHF. CDR3 in DNA: TGCAGTGCTAGAGAAGCAGGTGTACAGCAGCATTTT.

This clonotype was recorded at least ten times. V is TRBV18 and J is TRBJ1-5, with TRBD1 as a possible D gene (5 bases). This CDR3 has 15 amino acids. CDR1 is KGHSH, CDR2 LQKENI, per germline. V lost 6 bases and J lost 5, with 17 bases in between. The CDR3: CASSAVYRSYQPQHF. In nucleotides, the CDR3 is TGTGCCAGCTCGGCGGTTTACAGGAGTTATCAGCCCCAGCATTTT.

About this clonotype: This may come from a read error, since a much larger clone is one base off. The V gene is TRBV20-1, the J gene TRBJ1-5; 7 positions match TRBD1. This CDR3 has 14 amino acids. V dropped 3 bases and J dropped 6; count of bases not matched to a gene: 8. Germline values: CDR1 DFQATT, CDR2 SNEGSKA (reference sequence). CDR3 in DNA: TGCAGTGCTAGCGGCAGGGGGTGCGGTCAGCCCCAGCATTTT. As protein: CSASGRGCGQPQHF.

This clonotype occurred many times. V gene TRBV29-1 combines with J gene TRBJ2-1; TRBD2 matches 15 bases. J gave up 2 bases and V 6 bases, and 8 bases lay outside the gene matches. CDR1 and CDR2 from the germline V gene are SQVTM and ANQGSEA. CDR3 length: 17 amino acids. The CDR3 protein is CSVGGRTSGGAYNEQFF. The DNA for the CDR3 is TGCAGCGTCGGGGGCAGGACTAGCGGGGGGGCCTACAATGAGCAGTTCTTC.